This TCR beta chain is drawn from a study of OX40 agonist ivuxolimab in advanced cancers. About the study: From roughly 20 to 90 years was the age range, with a mean of roughly 64 years, and roughly 80% were male.

A remark on this clone: Antigen: not known.

Clones were read by immunoSEQ multiplex PCR, and TCRdb kept only the in-frame ones, dropping some. The sample contains approximately 32,000 clones, approximately 86% of which appear only once. Regarding the study as a whole: The study observed clonal expansion of CD4+ and CD8+ blood T cells by week 6 at 0.1 to 3.0 mg/kg.

V lost 3 bases and J 6 bases, leaving 15 bases between the germline ends. The CDR3 totals 15 residues. Germline CDR1 and CDR2: LGHNA and YSLEER. This sequence was found in an adult with an advanced solid tumor such as melanoma, head and neck, liver or kidney cancer. This chain uses TRBV4-3 with TRBJ2-1; D perhaps matches TRBD2 (6 bases). Sequences were derived from CD4+ or CD8+ T cells sorted from blood, sampled in a trial of the OX40 agonist ivuxolimab. The CDR3: CASSQGGSTFNEQFF. The CDR3 DNA is TGCGCCAGCAGCCAGGGAGGTTCCACTTTCAATGAGCAGTTCTTC.